This T cell receptor beta chain appears in the sequencing data of a study of blood T cells in healthy people across ages (dated by TCRdb to the mid-2010s). For the wider study: In model experiments, roughly one uniquely barcoded TCR beta cDNA molecule per two T cells was captured by template switching. To track age-related changes in TCR beta repertoire diversity, the study relied on deep sequencing normalized with unique cDNA molecular identifiers. The donors were split into four age groups: young (average approximately 16 years), middle-aged (nearly 40), aged (about 62) and long-lived (over 75). To avoid experimental bias, donors of different ages were distributed randomly across sequencing lanes. For two donors (one aged 18 to 30 and one aged 80 or older), the study analyzed two additional independent replicas of 1 million unique cDNA reads from the same blood draw.

The 39 donors, aged about 6 to 100 years, were systemically healthy Caucasian individuals from Russia. Each donor gave 9.5 to 10 milliliters of peripheral blood, drawn into EDTA-treated Vacutainer tubes. Ficoll-Paque density-gradient centrifugation was used to isolate PBMCs, with at least 7 million obtained per sample. Total RNA, at least 6 micrograms per sample, was extracted from PBMCs with Trizol reagent. The percentages of naive CD45RAhigh/CD27high T cells were determined by flow cytometry on a PBMC aliquot from every donor. Preparation of the library involved 5' RACE. Data came from an Illumina HiSeq 2500. The second PCR ran for about 6 to 11 cycles and used a J-beta primer mix along with a sample-barcoded 5' primer. A unique molecular identifier was introduced onto each TCR beta cDNA molecule by a template-switch 5' adaptor carrying 12 random nucleotides. Each sample yielded at least 2.5 million CDR3-containing paired-end reads. The Mint cDNA synthesis kit, primed by a TRBC-specific oligonucleotide, was used to synthesize first-strand cDNA from all RNA. Following uracil-DNA glycosylase treatment, a first 18-cycle PCR with universal primers M1SS and BC2_uni_R was performed on all cDNA. As for how the authors treated the data: Normalization of each sample was performed by random selection of 1 million high-quality reads, each carrying a distinct molecular identifier. Instead of being binned into consensus sequences, reads that shared molecular identifiers were thrown out. CDR3 identification, clonotype clustering and error correction used MiTCR with a Q25 quality threshold and the strictest error-elimination algorithm. A nonparametric unseen species model with Euler transformation was used to estimate lower-bound total TCR beta diversity. In TCRdb, the public reads were trimmed at Q25 with fastp and aligned with MiXCR, with productive beta chains retained. Each CDR3 protein appears once, grouped with its most common genes and DNA. Clone size and V and J calls follow TCRdb, not the original study. The sample includes fewer than 1,000,000 distinct CDR3 sequences, with approximately 48% observed a single time. About 21% of the sample belongs to the ten largest clones.

CDR1 and CDR2 were assigned from the germline V gene (reference sequence) as LGHDT and YNNKEL. There are 16 amino acids in the CDR3, from cysteine to phenylalanine inclusive. Solely the CDR3 DNA is kept, with 48 bases framed from the first base. General study outcomes and caveats: Because donor CMV infection status was unknown, age-related changes in expanded clonotypes were potentially confounded. Since profiling was done on bulk unsorted PBMCs, naive and antigen-experienced compartments could not be conclusively compared. Compared with the aged group, the long-lived group had more naive CD4+ T cells, fewer expanded clones and increased TCR diversity, suggesting age selection. The percentage of naive T cells measured by flow cytometry correlated strongly with observed TCR beta diversity. Observed TCR beta diversity per million T cells fell roughly linearly with age, and a significant reduction was already apparent by age around 40. Total diversity estimates from one million sequenced T cells were considered lower bounds and underestimates.

Only a few counts were recorded for this clonotype. Its target antigen remains unknown. No quality values exist for individual bases; no much larger clone is one base distant. The chain couples TRBV3-1 to TRBJ2-7; the D segment may tentatively be TRBD1 or TRBD2, each giving 5 matched bases. The assigned J gene may be wrong: the sequence end matches TRBJ2-4 better. The sample consisted of blood. This clonotype originated in a man aged 55-75 years in good health. The DNA is as follows: TGTGCCAGCAGCCGAGTGGGACGGGGTCCCAAAAACATTCAGTACTTC. Its coded protein is CASSRVGRGPKNIQYF.